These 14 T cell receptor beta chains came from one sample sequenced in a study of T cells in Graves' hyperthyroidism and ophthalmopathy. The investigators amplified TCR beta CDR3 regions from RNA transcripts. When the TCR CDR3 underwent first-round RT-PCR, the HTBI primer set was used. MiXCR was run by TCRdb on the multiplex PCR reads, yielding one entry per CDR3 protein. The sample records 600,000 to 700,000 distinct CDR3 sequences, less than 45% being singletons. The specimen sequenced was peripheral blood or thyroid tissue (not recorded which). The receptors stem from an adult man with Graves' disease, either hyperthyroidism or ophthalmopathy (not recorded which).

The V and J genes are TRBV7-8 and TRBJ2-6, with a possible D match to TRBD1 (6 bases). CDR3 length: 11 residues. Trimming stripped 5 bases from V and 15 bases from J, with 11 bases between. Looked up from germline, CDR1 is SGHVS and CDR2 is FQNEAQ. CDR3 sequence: CASSRDKALTF. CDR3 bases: TGTGCCAGCAGCCGGGACAAGGCCCTGACTTTC.

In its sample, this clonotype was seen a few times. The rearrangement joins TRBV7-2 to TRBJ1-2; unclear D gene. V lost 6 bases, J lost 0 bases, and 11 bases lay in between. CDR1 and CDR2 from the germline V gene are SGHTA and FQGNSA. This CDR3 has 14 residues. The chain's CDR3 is CASSLGKTNYGYTF. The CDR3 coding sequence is TGTGCCAGCAGTTTGGGCAAGACTAACTATGGCTACACCTTC.

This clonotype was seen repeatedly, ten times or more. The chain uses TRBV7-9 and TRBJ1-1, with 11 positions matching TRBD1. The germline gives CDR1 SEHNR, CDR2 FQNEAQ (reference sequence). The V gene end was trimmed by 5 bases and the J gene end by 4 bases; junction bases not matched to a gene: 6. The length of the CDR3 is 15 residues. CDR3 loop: CASSPWTGGITEAFF. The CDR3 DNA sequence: TGTGCCAGCAGCCCGTGGACAGGGGGCATCACTGAAGCTTTCTTT.

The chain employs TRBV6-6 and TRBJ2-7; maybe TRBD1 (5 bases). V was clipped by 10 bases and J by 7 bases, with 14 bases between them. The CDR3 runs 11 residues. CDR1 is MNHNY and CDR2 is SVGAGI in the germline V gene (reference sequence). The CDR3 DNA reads TGTGCCATCAGGGCAGGTCGTGAGCAGTACTTC. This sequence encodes CAIRAGREQYF.

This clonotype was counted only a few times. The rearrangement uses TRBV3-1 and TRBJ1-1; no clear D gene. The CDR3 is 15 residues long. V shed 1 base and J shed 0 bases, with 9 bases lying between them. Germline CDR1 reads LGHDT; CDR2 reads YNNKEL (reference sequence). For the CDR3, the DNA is TGTGCCAGCAGCCAAGGTACCGCCATGAACACTGAAGCTTTCTTT. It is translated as CASSQGTAMNTEAFF. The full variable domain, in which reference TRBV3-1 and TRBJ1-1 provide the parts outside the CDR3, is DTAVSQTPKYLVTQMGNDKSIKCEQNLGHDTMYWYKQDSKKFLKIMFSYNNKELIINETVPNRFSPKSPDKAHLNLHINSLELGDSAVYFCASSQGTAMNTEAFFGQGTRLTVV.

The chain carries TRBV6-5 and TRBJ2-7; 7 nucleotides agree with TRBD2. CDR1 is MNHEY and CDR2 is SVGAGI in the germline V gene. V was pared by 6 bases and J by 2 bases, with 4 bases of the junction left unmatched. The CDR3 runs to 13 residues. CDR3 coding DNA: TGTGCCAGCAGGCTAGCGGAGGCCTACGAGCAGTACTTC. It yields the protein CASRLAEAYEQYF.

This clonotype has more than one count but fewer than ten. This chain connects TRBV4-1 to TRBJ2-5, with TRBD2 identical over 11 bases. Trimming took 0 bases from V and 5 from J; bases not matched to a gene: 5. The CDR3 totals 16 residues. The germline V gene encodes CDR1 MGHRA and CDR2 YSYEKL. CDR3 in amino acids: CASSQDRSGRVETQYF. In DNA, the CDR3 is TGCGCCAGCAGCCAAGATCGTAGCGGGAGGGTGGAGACCCAGTACTTC.

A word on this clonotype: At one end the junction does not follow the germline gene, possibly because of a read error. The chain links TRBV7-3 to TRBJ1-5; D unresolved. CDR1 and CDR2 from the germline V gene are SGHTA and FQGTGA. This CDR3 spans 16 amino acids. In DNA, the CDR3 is TGCGCCAGCAGCCAAGAGGCCGGGGATAGCAATCAGCCCCAGCATTTT. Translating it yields CASSQEAGDSNQPQHF.

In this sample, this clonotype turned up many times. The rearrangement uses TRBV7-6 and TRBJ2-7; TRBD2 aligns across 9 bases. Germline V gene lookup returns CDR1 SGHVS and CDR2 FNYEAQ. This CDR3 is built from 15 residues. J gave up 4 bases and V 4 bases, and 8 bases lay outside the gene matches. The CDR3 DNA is TGTGCCAGCAGCTCATCGCTAGCGGGGAGATACGAGCAGTACTTC. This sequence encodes CASSSSLAGRYEQYF.

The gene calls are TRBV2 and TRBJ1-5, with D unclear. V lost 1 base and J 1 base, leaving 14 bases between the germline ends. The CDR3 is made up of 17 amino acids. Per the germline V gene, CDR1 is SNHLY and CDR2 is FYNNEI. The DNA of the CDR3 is TGTGCCAGCAGTGAAGGGACTAGGTGGTCAAGCAATCAGCCCCAGCATTTT. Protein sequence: CASSEGTRWSSNQPQHF.

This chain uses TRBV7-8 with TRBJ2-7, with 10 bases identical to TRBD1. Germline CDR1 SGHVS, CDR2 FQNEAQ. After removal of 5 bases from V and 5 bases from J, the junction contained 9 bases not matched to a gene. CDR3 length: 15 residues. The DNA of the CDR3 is TGTGCCAGCAGCACCTCGGGACAGGGGAACGACGAGCAGTACTTC. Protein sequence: CASSTSGQGNDEQYF.

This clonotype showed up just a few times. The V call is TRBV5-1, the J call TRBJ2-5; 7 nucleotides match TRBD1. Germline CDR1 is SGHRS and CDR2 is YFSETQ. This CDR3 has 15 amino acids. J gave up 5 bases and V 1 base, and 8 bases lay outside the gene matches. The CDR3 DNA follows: TGCGCCAGCAGCTTGTGGCAGGGGGTTCGGGAGACCCAGTACTTC. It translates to CASSLWQGVRETQYF.

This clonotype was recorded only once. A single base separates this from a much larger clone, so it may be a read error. As DNA, the CDR3 is TGTGCCACCAACCGGGGACAGTTCTATGGCTACACCTTC. Amino acid sequence: CATNRGQFYGYTF. The gene calls are TRBV24-1 and TRBJ1-2, with TRBD1 matching over 7 bases. CDR1 KGHDR and CDR2 SFDVKD come from the germline V gene. The CDR3 covers 13 residues. Germline trimming cut 8 bases from V and 4 bases from J; bases unmatched to any gene: 6.

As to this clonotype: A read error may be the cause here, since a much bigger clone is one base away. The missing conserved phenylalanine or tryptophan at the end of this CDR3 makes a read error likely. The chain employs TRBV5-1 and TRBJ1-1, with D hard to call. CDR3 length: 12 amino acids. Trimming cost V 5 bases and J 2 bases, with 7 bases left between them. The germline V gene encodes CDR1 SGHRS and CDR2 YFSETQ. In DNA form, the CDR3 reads TGCGCCAGCAGGGACGGAAACACTGAAGCTTTCCTT. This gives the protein CASRDGNTEAFL.